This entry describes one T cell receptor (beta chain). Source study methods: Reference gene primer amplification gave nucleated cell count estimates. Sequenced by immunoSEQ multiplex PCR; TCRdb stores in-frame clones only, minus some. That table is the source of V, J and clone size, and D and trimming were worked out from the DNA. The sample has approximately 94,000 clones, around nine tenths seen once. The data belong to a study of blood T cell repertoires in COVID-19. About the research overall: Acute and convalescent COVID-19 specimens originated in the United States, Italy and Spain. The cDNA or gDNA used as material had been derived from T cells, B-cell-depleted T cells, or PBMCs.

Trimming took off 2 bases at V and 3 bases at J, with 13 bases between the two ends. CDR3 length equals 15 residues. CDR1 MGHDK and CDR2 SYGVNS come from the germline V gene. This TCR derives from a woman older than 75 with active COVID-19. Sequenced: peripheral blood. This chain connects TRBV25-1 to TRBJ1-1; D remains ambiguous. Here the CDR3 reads CASSEPAGLHTEAFF. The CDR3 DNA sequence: TGTGCCAGCAGTGAACCGGCAGGTCTGCACACTGAAGCTTTCTTT.